This T cell receptor beta chain was observed in a study of T-cell memory formation after mild COVID-19. This clonotype showed up many times. Its specificity is not known. TCRdb re-derived calls from the 5' RACE reads in MiXCR, one entry per CDR3 protein. Of some 150,000 distinct CDR3 sequences in the sample, roughly 6.2% were seen once. General study results and limits: The appearance of some responding clones in pre-infection memory suggested that cross-reactive memory joined. Second-wave clones with a day 37 peak had unconfirmed SARS-CoV-2 specificity.

J lost 0 bases, V lost 0 bases, and 23 bases had no gene match. This CDR3 is 22 amino acids long. The receptor was isolated from an adult woman who had mild COVID-19 (a few samples of this study predate the infection). Cell type and time point are not known. The material sequenced was PBMCs or a T cell subset sorted from them (not recorded which). The chain recombines TRBV12-3 or TRBV12-4 with TRBJ2-7; 7 positions match TRBD1. The CDR3 DNA reads TGTGCCAGCAGTTTAGCCCCACTTTTGGCACTATCCGGGACAGCGTACTCCTACGAGCAGTACTTC. Residues: CASSLAPLLALSGTAYSYEQYF.